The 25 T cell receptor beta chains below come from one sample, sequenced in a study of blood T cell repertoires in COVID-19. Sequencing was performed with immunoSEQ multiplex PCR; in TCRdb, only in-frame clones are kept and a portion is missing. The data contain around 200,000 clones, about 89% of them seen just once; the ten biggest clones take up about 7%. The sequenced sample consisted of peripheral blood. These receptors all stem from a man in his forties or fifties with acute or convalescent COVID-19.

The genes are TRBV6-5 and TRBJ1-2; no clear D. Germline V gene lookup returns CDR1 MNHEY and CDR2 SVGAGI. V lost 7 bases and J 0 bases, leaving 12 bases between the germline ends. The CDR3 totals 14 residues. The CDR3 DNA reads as TGTGCCAGCACCCAAATCGGGACTAACTATGGCTACACCTTC. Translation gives CASTQIGTNYGYTF.

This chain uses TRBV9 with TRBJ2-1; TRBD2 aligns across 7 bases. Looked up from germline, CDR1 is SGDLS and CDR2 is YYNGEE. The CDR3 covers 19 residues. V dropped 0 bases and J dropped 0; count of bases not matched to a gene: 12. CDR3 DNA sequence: TGTGCCAGCAGCGTAGCTACAGGACTAGGATTGAGCTCCTACAATGAGCAGTTCTTC. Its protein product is CASSVATGLGLSSYNEQFF.

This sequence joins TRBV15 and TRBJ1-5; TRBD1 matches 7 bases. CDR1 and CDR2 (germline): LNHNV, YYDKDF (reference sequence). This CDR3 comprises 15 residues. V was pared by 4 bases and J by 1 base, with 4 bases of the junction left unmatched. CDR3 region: CATSNNRGSNQPQHF. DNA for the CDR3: TGTGCCACCAGCAATAACAGGGGAAGCAATCAGCCCCAGCATTTT.

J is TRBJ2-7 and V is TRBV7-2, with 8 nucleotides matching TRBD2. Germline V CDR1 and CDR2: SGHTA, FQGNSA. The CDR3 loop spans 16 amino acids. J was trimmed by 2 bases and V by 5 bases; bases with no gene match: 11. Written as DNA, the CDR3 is TGTGCCAGCAGCCCTTGGGCTAGCGGGTGGGCCTACGAGCAGTACTTC. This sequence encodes CASSPWASGWAYEQYF.

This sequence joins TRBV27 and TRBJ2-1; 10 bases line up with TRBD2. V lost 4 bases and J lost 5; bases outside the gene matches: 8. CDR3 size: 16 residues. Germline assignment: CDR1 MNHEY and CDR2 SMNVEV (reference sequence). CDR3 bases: TGTGCCAGCAGTTCCTTTAGCGGGGGGAATCACAATGAGCAGTTCTTC. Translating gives CASSSFSGGNHNEQFF.

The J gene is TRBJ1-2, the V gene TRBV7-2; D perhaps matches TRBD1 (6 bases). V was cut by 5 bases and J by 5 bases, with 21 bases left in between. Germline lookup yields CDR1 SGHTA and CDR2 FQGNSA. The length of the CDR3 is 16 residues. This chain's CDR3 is CASSQPERGPGYGYTF. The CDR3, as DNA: TGTGCCAGCAGCCAACCAGAGCGGGGGCCGGGGTATGGCTACACCTTC.

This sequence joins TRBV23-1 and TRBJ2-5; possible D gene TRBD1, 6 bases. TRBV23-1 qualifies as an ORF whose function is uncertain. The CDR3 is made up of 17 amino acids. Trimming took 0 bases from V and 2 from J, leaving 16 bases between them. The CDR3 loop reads CASSQSSIQGRQETQYF. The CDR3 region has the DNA TGCGCCAGCAGTCAATCTTCGATTCAGGGGAGACAAGAGACCCAGTACTTC.

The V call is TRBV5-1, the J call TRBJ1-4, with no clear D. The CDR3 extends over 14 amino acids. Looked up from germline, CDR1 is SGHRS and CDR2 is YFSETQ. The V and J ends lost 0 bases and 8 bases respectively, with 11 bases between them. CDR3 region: CASSLELQREKLFF. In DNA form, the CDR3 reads TGCGCCAGCAGCTTGGAACTGCAGCGGGAAAAACTGTTTTTT.

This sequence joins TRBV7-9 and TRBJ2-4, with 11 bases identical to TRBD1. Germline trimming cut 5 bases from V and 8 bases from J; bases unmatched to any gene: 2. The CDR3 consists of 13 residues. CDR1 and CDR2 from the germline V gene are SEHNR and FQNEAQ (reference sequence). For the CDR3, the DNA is TGTGCCAGCAGCAGGGACAGGGGGGACATTCAGTACTTC. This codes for CASSRDRGDIQYF.

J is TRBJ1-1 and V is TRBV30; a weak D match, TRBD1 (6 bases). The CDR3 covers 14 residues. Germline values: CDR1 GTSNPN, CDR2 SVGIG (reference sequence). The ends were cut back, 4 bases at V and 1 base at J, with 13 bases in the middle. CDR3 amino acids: CAWKRVRGNTEAFF. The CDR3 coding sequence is TGTGCCTGGAAGAGGGTCAGGGGGAACACTGAAGCTTTCTTT.

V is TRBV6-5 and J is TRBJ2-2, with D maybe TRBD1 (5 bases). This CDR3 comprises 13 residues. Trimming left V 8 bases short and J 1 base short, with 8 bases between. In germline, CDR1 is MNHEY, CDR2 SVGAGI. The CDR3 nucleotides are TGTGCCAGCCAGGGCCGGAACACCGGGGAGCTGTTTTTT. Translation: CASQGRNTGELFF.

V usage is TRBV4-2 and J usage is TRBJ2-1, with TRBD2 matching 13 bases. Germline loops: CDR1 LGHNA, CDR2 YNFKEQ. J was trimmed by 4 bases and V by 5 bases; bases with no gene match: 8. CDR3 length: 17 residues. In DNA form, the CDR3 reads TGTGCCAGCAGCGGAACTAGCGGGGGGGCGAATTACAATGAGCAGTTCTTC. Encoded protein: CASSGTSGGANYNEQFF.

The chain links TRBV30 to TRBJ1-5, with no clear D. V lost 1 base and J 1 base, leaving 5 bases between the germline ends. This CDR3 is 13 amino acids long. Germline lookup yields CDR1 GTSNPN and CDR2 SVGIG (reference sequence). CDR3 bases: TGTGCCTGGAGTGACTTCAGCAATCAGCCCCAGCATTTT. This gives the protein CAWSDFSNQPQHF.

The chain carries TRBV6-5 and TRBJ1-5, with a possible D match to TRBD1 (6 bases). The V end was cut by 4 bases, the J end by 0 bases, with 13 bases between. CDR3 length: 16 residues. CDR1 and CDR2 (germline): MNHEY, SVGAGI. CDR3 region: CASSSTGLYSNQPQHF. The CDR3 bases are TGTGCCAGCAGTTCCACAGGGCTATATAGCAATCAGCCCCAGCATTTT.

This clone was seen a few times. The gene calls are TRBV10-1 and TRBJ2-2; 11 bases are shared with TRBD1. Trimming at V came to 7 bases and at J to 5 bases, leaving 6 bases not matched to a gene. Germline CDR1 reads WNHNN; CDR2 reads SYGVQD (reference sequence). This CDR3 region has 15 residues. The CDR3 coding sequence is TGCGCCAGCACCGCCGGGACAGGGGGTACCGGGGAGCTGTTTTTT. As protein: CASTAGTGGTGELFF.

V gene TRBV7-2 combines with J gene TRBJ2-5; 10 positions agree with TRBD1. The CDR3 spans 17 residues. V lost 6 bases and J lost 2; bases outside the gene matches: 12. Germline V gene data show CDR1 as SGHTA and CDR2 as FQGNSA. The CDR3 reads CASSYRDRGTRQETQYF. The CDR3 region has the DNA TGTGCCAGCAGTTACCGGGACAGGGGCACCCGGCAAGAGACCCAGTACTTC.

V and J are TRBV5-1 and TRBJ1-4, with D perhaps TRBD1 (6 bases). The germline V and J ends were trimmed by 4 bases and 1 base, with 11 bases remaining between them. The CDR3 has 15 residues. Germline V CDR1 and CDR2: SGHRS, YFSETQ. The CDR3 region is CASSGGRGTNEKLFF. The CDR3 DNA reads TGCGCCAGCAGCGGGGGCCGGGGAACTAATGAAAAACTGTTTTTT.

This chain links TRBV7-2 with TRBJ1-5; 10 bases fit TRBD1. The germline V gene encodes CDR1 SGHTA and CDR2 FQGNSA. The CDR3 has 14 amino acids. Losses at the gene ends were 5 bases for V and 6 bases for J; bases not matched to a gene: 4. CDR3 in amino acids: CASSPGQGFQPQHF. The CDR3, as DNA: TGTGCCAGCAGCCCGGGACAGGGGTTTCAGCCCCAGCATTTT.

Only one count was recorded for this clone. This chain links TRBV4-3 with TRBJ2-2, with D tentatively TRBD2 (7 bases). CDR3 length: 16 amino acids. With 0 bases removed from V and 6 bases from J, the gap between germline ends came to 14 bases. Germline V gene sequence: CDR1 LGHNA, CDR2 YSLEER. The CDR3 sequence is CASSQEASGGAGELFF. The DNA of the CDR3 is TGCGCCAGCAGCCAAGAGGCCTCGGGGGGCGCCGGGGAGCTGTTTTTT.

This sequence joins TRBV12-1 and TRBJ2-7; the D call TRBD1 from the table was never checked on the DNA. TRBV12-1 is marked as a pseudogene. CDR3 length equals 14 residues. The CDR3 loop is CASSFSWTAHEQYF. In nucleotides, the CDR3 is TGTGCCAGCAGCTTTTCGTGGACAGCTCACGAGCAGTACTTC.

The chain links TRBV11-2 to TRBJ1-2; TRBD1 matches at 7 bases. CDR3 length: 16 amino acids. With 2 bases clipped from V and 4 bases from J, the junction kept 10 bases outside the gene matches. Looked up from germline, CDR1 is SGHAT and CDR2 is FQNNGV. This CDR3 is CASSLKDRPQGYGYTF. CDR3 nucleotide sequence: TGTGCCAGCAGCTTAAAGGACAGGCCGCAGGGCTATGGCTACACCTTC.

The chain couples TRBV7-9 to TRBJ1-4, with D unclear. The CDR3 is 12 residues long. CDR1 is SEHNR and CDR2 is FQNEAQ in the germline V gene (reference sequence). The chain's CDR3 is CFLGATNEKLFF. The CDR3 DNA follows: TGTTTTCTTGGTGCGACTAATGAAAAACTGTTTTTT.

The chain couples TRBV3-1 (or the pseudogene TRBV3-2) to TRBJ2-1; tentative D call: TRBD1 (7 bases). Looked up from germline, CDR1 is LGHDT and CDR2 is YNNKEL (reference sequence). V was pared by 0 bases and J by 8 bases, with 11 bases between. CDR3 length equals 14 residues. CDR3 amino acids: CASSQEGRGDEQFF. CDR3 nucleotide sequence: TGTGCCAGCAGCCAAGAGGGCAGGGGGGATGAGCAGTTCTTC.

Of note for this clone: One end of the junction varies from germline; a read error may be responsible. The CDR3 reads CASSPLTGSYEQYF. The DNA of the CDR3 is TGTGCCAGCTCCCCACTTACTGGTTCCTACGAGCAGTACTTC. The chain couples TRBV18 to TRBJ2-7; D is undetermined. Germline CDR1 is KGHSH and CDR2 is LQKENI. This CDR3 is built from 14 residues.

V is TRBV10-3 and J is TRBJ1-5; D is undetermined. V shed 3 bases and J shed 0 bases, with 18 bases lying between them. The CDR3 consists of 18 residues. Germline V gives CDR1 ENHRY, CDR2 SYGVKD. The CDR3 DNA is TGTGCCATCAGTGAACGGGAGTCTGGATCAGATAGCAATCAGCCCCAGCATTTT. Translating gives CAISERESGSDSNQPQHF.